The 12 T cell receptor beta chains below were found in one sample sequenced in a study of blood T cells in healthy people across ages. A second PCR of 7 to 11 cycles used a sample-barcoded 5' primer and a J-beta primer mix. TCRdb re-called the 5' RACE reads with MiXCR, one entry per CDR3 protein. Of some 1.7 million distinct CDR3 sequences in the sample, 28% were seen once. The sample taken for sequencing was blood. Every receptor here comes from a woman in her 30s in good health.

The chain links TRBV7-2 to TRBJ2-5; 13 bases are shared with TRBD2. The CDR3 is made up of 16 amino acids. The V gene's germline CDR1 is SGHTA and CDR2 FQGNSA. The V and J ends lost 6 bases and 3 bases, in that order; junction bases with no gene match: 7. DNA of the CDR3: TGTGCCAGCAGATCCCGGACTAGCGGGAGTAAAGAGACCCAGTACTTC. It is translated as CASRSRTSGSKETQYF.

This clonotype has a handful of counts. The chain joins TRBV11-2 to TRBJ2-1; D remains ambiguous. This CDR3 has 12 residues. Deletions cut 8 bases from V and 8 bases from J, with 13 bases between. The V gene's germline CDR1 is SGHAT and CDR2 FQNNGV. Here the CDR3 reads CASAGWVYEQFF. CDR3 DNA sequence: TGTGCCAGCGCCGGTTGGGTCTATGAGCAGTTCTTC.

This clonotype was picked up a small number of times. This chain connects TRBV7-2 to TRBJ2-5; weak D call: TRBD2 (6 bases). Germline V gives CDR1 SGHTA, CDR2 FQGNSA. CDR3 length equals 14 residues. Between the trimmed V and J ends, which lost 5 bases and 4 bases, there was a span of 14 bases. For the CDR3, the DNA is TGTGCCAGCAGCCCAAGCGGGTGGGGAGAGACCCAGTACTTC. Protein: CASSPSGWGETQYF.

This clonotype was counted only a few times. CDR3 region: CASSPGGNPNYGYTF. CDR3 in DNA: TGTGCCAGCAGTCCAGGAGGGAACCCTAACTATGGCTACACCTTC. The chain uses TRBV7-7 and TRBJ1-2; D is ambiguous. V dropped 6 bases and J dropped 0 bases, with 14 bases sitting between them. The CDR3 consists of 15 residues. The germline V gene has CDR1 SSHAT and CDR2 FNYEAQ (reference sequence).

This chain links TRBV20-1 with TRBJ1-5; 7 nucleotides match TRBD1. V was pared by 6 bases and J by 1 base, with 9 bases of the junction left unmatched. The CDR3 runs 15 residues. Germline V gene data show CDR1 as DFQATT and CDR2 as SNEGSKA (reference sequence). CDR3 DNA sequence: TGCAGTGCGAAACGAGGGGGCGCGAGCAATCAGCCCCAGCATTTT. It yields the protein CSAKRGGASNQPQHF.

V and J are TRBV5-1 and TRBJ2-5; no definite D call. The germline V gene encodes CDR1 SGHRS and CDR2 YFSETQ. Between the trimmed V and J ends, which lost 3 bases and 13 bases, there was a span of 19 bases. The CDR3 is 13 residues long. The CDR3 loop reads CASSSPMETNRYF. The CDR3, as DNA: TGCGCCAGCAGCTCGCCAATGGAAACCAATAGGTACTTC. Full variable domain (rest looked up from reference TRBV5-1 and TRBJ2-5): KAGVTQTPRYLIKTRGQQVTLSCSPISGHRSVSWYQQTPGQGLQFLFEYFSETQRNKGNFPGRFSGRQFSNSRSEMNVSTLELGDSALYLCASSSPMETNRYFGPGTRLLVL.

The rearrangement joins TRBV12-3 or TRBV12-4 to TRBJ1-1, with 7 bases aligning to TRBD1. V dropped 6 bases and J dropped 1; count of bases not matched to a gene: 8. The CDR3 has 15 amino acids. The CDR3 DNA reads as TGTGCCAGCAGGGAGGGGGCCCAACGGAACACTGAAGCTTTCTTT. Translation gives CASREGAQRNTEAFF.

This CDR3 is CASSQHAPGQGGEQYF. In nucleotides, the CDR3 is TGCGCCAGCAGCCAACACGCGCCGGGACAGGGAGGCGAGCAGTACTTC. V is TRBV5-1 and J is TRBJ2-5, with 9 bases lining up with TRBD1. Matching the DNA end better, TRBJ2-7 makes the J call doubtful. Germline V CDR1 and CDR2: SGHRS, YFSETQ. This CDR3 region has 16 residues.

The chain is built from TRBV29-1 and TRBJ1-2, with D unclear. V was shortened by 4 bases and J by 11 bases, with 20 bases between the two germline ends. Germline V gene lookup returns CDR1 SQVTM and CDR2 ANQGSEA. This CDR3 region has 13 residues. CDR3 nucleotides: TGCAGCGTTGCTAGCTCCGTGGGAGAGCCTTACACCTTC. This sequence encodes CSVASSVGEPYTF.

This clonotype was observed a handful of times. A junction boundary mismatches the germline segment, possibly from a read error. This chain connects TRBV5-1 to TRBJ1-2; maybe TRBD1 (6 bases). CDR1 and CDR2 from the germline V gene are SGHRS and YFSETQ. CDR3 length: 15 residues. The CDR3: CAGSSSVGGTYDYTF. Here the CDR3 DNA reads TGCGCCGGCAGCTCTTCGGTAGGGGGGACCTATGACTACACCTTC.

This clonotype was seen at least ten times. This rearrangement joins TRBV7-9 to TRBJ2-7; 7 nucleotides align to TRBD1. CDR3 length: 14 amino acids. CDR1 and CDR2 from the germline V gene are SEHNR and FQNEAQ (reference sequence). The trim removed 6 bases at V and 2 bases at J, leaving 7 bases unmatched. This CDR3 reads CASSPPGQTYEQYF. CDR3 bases: TGTGCCAGCAGTCCTCCGGGACAGACCTACGAGCAGTACTTC. The entire variable domain, with the rest obtained from reference TRBV7-9 and TRBJ2-7, is as follows: DTGVSQNPRHKITKRGQNVTFRCDPISEHNRLYWYRQTLGQGPEFLTYFQNEAQLEKSRLLSDRFSAERPKGSFSTLEIQRTEQGDSAMYLCASSPPGQTYEQYFGPGTRLTVT.

This clonotype has only a few counts. This chain joins TRBV7-8 and TRBJ2-1, with D perhaps matching TRBD2 (5 bases). V was shortened by 2 bases and J by 2 bases, with 13 bases between the two germline ends. CDR1 and CDR2 (germline): SGHVS, FQNEAQ. The CDR3 spans 16 residues. For the CDR3, the DNA is TGTGCCAGCAGCTTATTGCGGGCCTCACCCTACAATGAGCAGTTCTTC. It codes for CASSLLRASPYNEQFF.